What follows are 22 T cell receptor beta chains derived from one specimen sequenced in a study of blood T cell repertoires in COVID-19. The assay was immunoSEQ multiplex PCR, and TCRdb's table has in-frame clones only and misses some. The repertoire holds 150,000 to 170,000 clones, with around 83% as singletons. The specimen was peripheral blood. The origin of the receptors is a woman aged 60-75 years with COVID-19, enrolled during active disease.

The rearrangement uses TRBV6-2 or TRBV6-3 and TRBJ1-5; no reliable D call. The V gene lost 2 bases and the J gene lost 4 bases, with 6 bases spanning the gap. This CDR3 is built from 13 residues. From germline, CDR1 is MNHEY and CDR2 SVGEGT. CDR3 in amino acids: CASSYVGNQPQHF. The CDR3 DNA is TGTGCCAGCAGTTACGTCGGGAATCAGCCCCAGCATTTT.

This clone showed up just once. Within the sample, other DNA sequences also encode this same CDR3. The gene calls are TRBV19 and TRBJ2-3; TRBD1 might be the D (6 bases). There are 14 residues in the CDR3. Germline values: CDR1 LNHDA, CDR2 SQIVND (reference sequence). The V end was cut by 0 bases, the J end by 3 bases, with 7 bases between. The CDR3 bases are TGTGCCAGTAGTATAGATAGGGGGACAGATACGCAGTATTTT. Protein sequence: CASSIDRGTDTQYF.

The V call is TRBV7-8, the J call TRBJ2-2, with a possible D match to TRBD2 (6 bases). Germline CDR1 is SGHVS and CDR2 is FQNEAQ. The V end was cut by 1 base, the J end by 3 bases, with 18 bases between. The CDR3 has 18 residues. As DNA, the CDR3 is TGTGCCAGCAGCTTAGAAAGCCTGGCGGGAAAGTACACCGGGGAGCTGTTTTTT. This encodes CASSLESLAGKYTGELFF.

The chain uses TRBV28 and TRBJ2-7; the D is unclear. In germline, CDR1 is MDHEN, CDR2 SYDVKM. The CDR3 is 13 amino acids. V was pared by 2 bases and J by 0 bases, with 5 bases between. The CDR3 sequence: CASSLGHSYEQYV. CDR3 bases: TGTGCCAGCAGTTTAGGGCACTCCTACGAGCAGTACGTC.

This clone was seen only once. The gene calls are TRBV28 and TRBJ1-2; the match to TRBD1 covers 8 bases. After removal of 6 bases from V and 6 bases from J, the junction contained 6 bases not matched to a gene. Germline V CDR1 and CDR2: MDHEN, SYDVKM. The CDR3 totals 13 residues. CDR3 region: CASRPTGVDGYTF. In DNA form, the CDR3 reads TGTGCCAGCAGGCCGACAGGGGTGGATGGCTACACCTTC.

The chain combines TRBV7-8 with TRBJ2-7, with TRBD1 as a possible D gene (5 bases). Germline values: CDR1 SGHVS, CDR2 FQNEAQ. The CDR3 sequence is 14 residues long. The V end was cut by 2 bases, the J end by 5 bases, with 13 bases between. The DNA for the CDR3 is TGTGCCAGCAGCTTATTTAGGGGTTCGGACGAGCAGTACTTC. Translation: CASSLFRGSDEQYF. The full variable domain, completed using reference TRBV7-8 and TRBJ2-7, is GAGVSQSPRYKVAKRGQDVALRCDPISGHVSLFWYQQALGQGPEFLTYFQNEAQLDKSGLPSDRFFAERPEGSVSTLKIQRTQQEDSAVYLCASSLFRGSDEQYFGPGTRLTVT.

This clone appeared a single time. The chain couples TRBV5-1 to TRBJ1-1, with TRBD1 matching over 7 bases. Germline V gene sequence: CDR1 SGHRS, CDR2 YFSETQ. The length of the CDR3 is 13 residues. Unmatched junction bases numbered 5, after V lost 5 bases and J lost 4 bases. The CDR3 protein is CASSRQGATEAFF. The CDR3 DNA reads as TGCGCCAGCAGTAGACAGGGAGCCACTGAAGCTTTCTTT.

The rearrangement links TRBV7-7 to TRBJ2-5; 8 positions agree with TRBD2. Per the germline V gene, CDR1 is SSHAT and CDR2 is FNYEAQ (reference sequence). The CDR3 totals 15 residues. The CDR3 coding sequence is TGTGCTACGTCTCGGGGGGGGCCAATCCAAGAGACCCAGTACTTC. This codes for CATSRGGPIQETQYF.

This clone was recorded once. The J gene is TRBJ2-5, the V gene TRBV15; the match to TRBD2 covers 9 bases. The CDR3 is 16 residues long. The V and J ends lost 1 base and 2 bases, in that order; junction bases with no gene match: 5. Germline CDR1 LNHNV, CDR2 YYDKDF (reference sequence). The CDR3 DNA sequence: TGTGCCACCAGCAGAGCCCGCGGGGGGGGACAAGAGACCCAGTACTTC. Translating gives CATSRARGGGQETQYF.

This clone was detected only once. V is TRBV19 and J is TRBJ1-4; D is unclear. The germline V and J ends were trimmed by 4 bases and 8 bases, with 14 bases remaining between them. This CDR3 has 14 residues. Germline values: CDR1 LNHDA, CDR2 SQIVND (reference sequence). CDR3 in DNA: TGTGCCAGTAGTACCGGTTGGGCTGGAGAAAAACTGTTTTTT. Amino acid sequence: CASSTGWAGEKLFF.

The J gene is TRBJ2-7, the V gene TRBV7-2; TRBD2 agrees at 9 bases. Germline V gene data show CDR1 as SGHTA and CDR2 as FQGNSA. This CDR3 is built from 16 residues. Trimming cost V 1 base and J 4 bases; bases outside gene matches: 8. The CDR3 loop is CASSLVAAGGGYEQYV. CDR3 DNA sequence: TGTGCCAGCAGCTTAGTTGCAGCGGGGGGCGGGTACGAGCAGTACGTC.

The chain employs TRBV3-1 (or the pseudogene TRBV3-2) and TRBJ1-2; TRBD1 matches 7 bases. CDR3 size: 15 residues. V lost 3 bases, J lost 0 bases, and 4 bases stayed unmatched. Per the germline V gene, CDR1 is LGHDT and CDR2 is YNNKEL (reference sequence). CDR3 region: CASSHGQGANYGYTF. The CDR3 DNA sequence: TGTGCCAGCAGCCATGGGCAGGGGGCTAACTATGGCTACACCTTC.

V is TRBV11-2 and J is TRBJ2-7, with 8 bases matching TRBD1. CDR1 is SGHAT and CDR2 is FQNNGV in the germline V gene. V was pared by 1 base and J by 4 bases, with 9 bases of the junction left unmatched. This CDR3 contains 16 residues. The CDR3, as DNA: TGTGCCAGCAGCTTAGCCGGCACGCGGACAGGGTACGAGCAGTACTTC. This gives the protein CASSLAGTRTGYEQYF. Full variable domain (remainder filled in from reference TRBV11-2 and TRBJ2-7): EAGVAQSPRYKIIEKRQSVAFWCNPISGHATLYWYQQILGQGPKLLIQFQNNGVVDDSQLPKDRFSAERLKGVDSTLKIQPAKLEDSAVYLCASSLAGTRTGYEQYFGPGTRLTVT.

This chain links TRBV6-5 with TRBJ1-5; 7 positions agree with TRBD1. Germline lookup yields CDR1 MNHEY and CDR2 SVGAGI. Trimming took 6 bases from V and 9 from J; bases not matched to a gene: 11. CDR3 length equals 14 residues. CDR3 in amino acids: CASRRGGAGRPQHF. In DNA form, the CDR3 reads TGTGCCAGCAGAAGAGGGGGCGCGGGTCGGCCCCAGCATTTT.

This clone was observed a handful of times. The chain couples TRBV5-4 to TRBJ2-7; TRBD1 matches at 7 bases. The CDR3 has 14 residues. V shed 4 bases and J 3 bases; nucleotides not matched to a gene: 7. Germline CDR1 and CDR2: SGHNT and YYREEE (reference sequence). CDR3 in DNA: TGTGCCAGCAGCAGGGACAGTTACCTCTACGAGCAGTACTTC. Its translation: CASSRDSYLYEQYF.

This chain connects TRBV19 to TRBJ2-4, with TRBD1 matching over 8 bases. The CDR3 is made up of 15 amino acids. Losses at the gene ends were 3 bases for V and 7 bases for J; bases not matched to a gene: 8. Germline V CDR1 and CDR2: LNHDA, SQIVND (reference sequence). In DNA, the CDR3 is TGTGCCAGTAGTATCCCAGGGGGCGGATGGAACATTCAGTACTTC. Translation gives CASSIPGGGWNIQYF.

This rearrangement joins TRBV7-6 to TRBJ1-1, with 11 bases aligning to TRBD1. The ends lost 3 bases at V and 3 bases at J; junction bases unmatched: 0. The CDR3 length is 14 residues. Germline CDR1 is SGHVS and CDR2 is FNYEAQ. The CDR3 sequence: CASSLGQGDTEAFF. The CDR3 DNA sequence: TGTGCCAGCAGCTTGGGACAGGGGGACACTGAAGCTTTCTTT.

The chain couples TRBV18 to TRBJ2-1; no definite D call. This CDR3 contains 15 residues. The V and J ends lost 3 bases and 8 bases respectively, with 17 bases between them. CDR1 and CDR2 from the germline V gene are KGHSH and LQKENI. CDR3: CASSPGPPGTDEQFF. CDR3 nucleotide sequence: TGTGCCAGCTCACCGGGCCCGCCCGGCACGGATGAGCAGTTCTTC.

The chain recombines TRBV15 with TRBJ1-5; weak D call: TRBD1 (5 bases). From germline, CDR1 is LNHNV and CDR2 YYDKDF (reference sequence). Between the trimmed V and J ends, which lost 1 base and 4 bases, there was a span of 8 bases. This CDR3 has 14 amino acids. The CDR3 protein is CATSRGQNNQPQHF. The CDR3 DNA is TGTGCCACCAGCAGAGGACAGAATAATCAGCCCCAGCATTTT. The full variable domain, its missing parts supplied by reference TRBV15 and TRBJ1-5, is DAMVIQNPRYQVTQFGKPVTLSCSQTLNHNVMYWYQQKSSQAPKLLFHYYDKDFNNEADTPDNFQSRRPNTSFCFLDIRSPGLGDTAMYLCATSRGQNNQPQHFGDGTRLSIL.

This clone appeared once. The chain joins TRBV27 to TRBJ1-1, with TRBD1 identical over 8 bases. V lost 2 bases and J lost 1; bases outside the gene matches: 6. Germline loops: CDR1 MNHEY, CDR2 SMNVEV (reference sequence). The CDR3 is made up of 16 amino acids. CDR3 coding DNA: TGTGCCAGCAGTTTAAGACAGGGGTTGAAGAACACTGAAGCTTTCTTT. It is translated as CASSLRQGLKNTEAFF.

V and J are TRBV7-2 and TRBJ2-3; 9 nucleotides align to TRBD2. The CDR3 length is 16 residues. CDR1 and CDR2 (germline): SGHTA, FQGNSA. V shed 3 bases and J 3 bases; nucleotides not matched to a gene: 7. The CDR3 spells CASSFQRGARTDTQYF. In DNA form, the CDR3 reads TGTGCCAGCAGCTTTCAGCGGGGGGCTAGGACAGATACGCAGTATTTT.

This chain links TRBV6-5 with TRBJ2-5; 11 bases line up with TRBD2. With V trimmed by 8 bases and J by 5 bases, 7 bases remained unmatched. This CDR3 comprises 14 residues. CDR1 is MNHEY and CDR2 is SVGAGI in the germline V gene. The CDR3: CASPSGLAGETQYF. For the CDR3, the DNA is TGTGCCAGCCCAAGTGGACTAGCGGGCGAGACCCAGTACTTC.